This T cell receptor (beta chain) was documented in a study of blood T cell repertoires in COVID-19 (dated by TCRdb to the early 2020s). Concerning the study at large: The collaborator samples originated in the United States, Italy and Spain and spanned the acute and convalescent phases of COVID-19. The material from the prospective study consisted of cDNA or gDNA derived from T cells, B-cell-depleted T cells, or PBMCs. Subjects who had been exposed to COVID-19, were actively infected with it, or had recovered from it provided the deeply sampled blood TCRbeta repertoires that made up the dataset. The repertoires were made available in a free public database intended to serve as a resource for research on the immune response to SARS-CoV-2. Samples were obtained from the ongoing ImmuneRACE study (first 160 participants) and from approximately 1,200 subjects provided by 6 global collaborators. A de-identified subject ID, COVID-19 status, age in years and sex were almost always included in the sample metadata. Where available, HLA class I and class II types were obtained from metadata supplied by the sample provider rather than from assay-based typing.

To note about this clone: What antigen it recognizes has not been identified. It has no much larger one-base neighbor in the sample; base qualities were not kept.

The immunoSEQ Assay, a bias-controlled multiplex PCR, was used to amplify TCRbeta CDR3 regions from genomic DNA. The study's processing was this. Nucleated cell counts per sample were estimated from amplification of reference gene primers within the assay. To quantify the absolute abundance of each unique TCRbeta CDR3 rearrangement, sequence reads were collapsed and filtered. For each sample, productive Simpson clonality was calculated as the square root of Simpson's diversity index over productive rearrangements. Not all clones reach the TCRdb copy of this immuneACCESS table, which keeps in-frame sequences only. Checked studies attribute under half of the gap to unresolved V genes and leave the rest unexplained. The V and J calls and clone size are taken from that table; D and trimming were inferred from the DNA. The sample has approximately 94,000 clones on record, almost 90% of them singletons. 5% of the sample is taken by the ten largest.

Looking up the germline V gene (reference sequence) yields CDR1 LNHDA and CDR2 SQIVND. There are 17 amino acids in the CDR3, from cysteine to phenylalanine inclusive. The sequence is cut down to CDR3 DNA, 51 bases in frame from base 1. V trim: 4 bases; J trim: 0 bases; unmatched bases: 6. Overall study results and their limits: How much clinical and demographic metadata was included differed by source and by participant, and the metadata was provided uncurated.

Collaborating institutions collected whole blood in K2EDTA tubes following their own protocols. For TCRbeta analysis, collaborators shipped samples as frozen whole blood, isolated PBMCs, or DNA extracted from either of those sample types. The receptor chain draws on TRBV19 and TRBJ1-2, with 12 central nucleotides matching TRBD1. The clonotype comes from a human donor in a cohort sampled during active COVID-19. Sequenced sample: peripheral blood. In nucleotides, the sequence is TGTGCCAGTAGTACCCGGGACAGGGGGCTCCCTAACTATGGCTACACCTTC. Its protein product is CASSTRDRGLPNYGYTF.